The T cell receptor (beta chain) under discussion was sequenced for a study of post-analysis software for immune sequencing data. Across the whole study: Several disease courses (relapsing-remitting, secondary progressive and progressive-relapsing) of multiple sclerosis were included.

Built from TCR beta cDNA, the libraries had unique molecular identifiers in them. MiXCR, run by TCRdb on the PCR reads, gives a single entry per CDR3 protein. The sample yields some 700,000 distinct CDR3 sequences, 59% seen once. A note on this clonotype: Its antigen remains unknown.

Trimming took 5 bases from V and 8 from J, leaving 12 bases between them. The CDR3 contains 12 residues. Study observations and caveats: Patients used about 5 TRBV segments, including TRBV5-6, TRBV5-1 and TRBV20-1, more often than controls.

The sequenced sample consisted of blood. The chain links TRBV12-3 or TRBV12-4 to TRBJ1-2; possible D gene TRBD1, 5 bases. This clonotype originated in a girl aged 2 to 10 with multiple sclerosis. CDR3 sequence reads: CASSVGHLGYTF. The CDR3 nucleotides read TGTGCCAGCAGTGTGGGGCACCTGGGCTACACCTTC.